This TCR beta chain originates from a study of T cell repertoires in cytomegalovirus infection. CDR3 length: 13 amino acids. V gave up 6 bases and J gave up 4 bases, with 12 bases separating them. The germline gives CDR1 SQVTM, CDR2 ANQGSEA. A single record per CDR3 protein comes from TCRdb applying MiXCR to the reads. The table lists 700,000 to 950,000 distinct CDR3 sequences, less than 35% of them singletons. A remark on this clonotype: The antigen remains unidentified.

Sample: cultured CD8+ T cells from PBMCs, taken from culture after CMV antigen stimulation. The rearrangement links TRBV29-1 to TRBJ2-2; D is possibly TRBD1 (5 bases). The receptor comes from a human donor in good health (CMV status not recorded). Some clones in this sample may be carry-over from other donors' samples. CDR3 sequence: CSVVDSLTGELFF. DNA for the CDR3: TGCAGCGTAGTAGACAGTCTCACCGGGGAGCTGTTTTTT.